What follows are 28 T cell receptor beta chains derived from one specimen sequenced in a study of blood T cell repertoires in COVID-19. Data came from immunoSEQ multiplex PCR; TCRdb stores just in-frame clones and leaves some out. The sample has about 240,000 clones; around 90% are singletons. Specimen: peripheral blood. Receptor source: a man in his 60s who had recovered from COVID-19.

As regards this clone: The same CDR3 arises from other DNA sequences in this sample as well. The rearrangement joins TRBV19 to TRBJ2-7, with D tentatively TRBD2 (6 bases). The germline CDR1 and CDR2 sequences are LNHDA and SQIVND (reference sequence). V gave up 3 bases and J gave up 4 bases, with 10 bases separating them. The CDR3 is made up of 13 amino acids. CDR3 bases: TGTGCCAGTAGTATCGCAGGAGGGTACGAGCAGTACGTC. Translation: CASSIAGGYEQYV.

This clone was observed a few times. The CDR3 region has the DNA TGTGCCATCAGTTTAACAGGGAGCACAGATACGCAGTATTTT. Its protein product is CAISLTGSTDTQYF. V is TRBV10-3 and J is TRBJ2-3, with D perhaps TRBD1 (6 bases). The CDR3 contains 14 residues. The germline V gene encodes CDR1 ENHRY and CDR2 SYGVKD. Trimming removed 5 bases at V and 0 bases at J, with 9 bases between.

The chain carries TRBV3-1 (or the pseudogene TRBV3-2) and TRBJ2-6; D remains unclear. V lost 6 bases to trimming and J lost 4 bases, with 7 bases between them. Germline V gives CDR1 LGHDT, CDR2 YNNKEL (reference sequence). There are 13 residues in the CDR3. The DNA for the CDR3 is TGTGCCAGCAGTCCAGGCGGGGCCAACGTCCTGACTTTC. It yields the protein CASSPGGANVLTF.

The chain joins TRBV6-1 to TRBJ2-5, with 8 bases lining up with TRBD2. The germline CDR1 and CDR2 sequences are MNHNS and SASEGT. J gave up 3 bases and V 2 bases, and 8 bases lay outside the gene matches. There are 16 residues in the CDR3. The CDR3 nucleotides read TGTGCCAGCAGTGAATTGGGACTAGGGGCCAAAGAGACCCAGTACTTC. Its translation is CASSELGLGAKETQYF.

The gene calls are TRBV15 and TRBJ2-7, with TRBD1 matching 9 bases. The CDR3 totals 16 residues. V was pared by 1 base and J by 3 bases, with 7 bases of the junction left unmatched. Germline V gene sequence: CDR1 LNHNV, CDR2 YYDKDF (reference sequence). The CDR3 DNA is TGTGCCACCAGCAGAGGAGGGGACAGGGTTCTCTACGAGCAGTACGTC. This translates into CATSRGGDRVLYEQYV.

The chain joins TRBV2 to TRBJ1-5; no definite D call. Germline-derived CDR1 and CDR2 are SNHLY and FYNNEI. V dropped 7 bases and J dropped 4 bases, with 11 bases sitting between them. This CDR3 comprises 13 residues. CDR3: CASKSRENQPQHF. In DNA, the CDR3 is TGTGCCAGCAAATCGAGGGAAAATCAGCCCCAGCATTTT.

V is TRBV7-2 and J is TRBJ2-3; unclear D gene. The CDR3 runs 15 residues. Germline assignment: CDR1 SGHTA and CDR2 FQGNSA. The germline V and J ends were trimmed by 3 bases and 4 bases, with 14 bases remaining between them. For the CDR3, the DNA is TGTGCCAGCAGCTTTGGCGGTGCCCTCGCAGATACGCAGTATTTT. Protein product: CASSFGGALADTQYF.

V gene TRBV2 combines with J gene TRBJ1-5, with 7 bases aligning to TRBD1. The germline gives CDR1 SNHLY, CDR2 FYNNEI. The J segment lost 7 bases and the V segment lost 6 bases, leaving 12 bases of the junction unmatched. The CDR3 totals 15 residues. The CDR3 protein is CASSGRGLVGQPQHF. The CDR3 DNA reads as TGTGCCAGCAGCGGAAGGGGGCTAGTAGGACAGCCCCAGCATTTT.

The chain is built from TRBV5-1 and TRBJ2-3; 9 bases agree with TRBD1. The CDR3 totals 16 residues. J gave up 4 bases and V 0 bases, and 6 bases lay outside the gene matches. Germline CDR1 reads SGHRS; CDR2 reads YFSETQ. This chain's CDR3 is CASSLGGTGRSDTQYF. The DNA for the CDR3 is TGCGCCAGCAGCTTGGGGGGGACAGGGCGGTCAGATACGCAGTATTTT.

In this sample, this clone turned up a few times. This chain links TRBV7-9 with TRBJ1-5; 7 nucleotides align to TRBD1. Germline CDR1 and CDR2: SEHNR and FQNEAQ (reference sequence). The CDR3 contains 15 residues. V gave up 5 bases and J gave up 7 bases; unmatched junction bases: 11. This chain's CDR3 is CASSIQGGAAQPQHF. Written as DNA, the CDR3 is TGTGCCAGCAGCATTCAGGGGGGAGCGGCGCAGCCCCAGCATTTT.

V usage is TRBV21-1 and J usage is TRBJ1-6; TRBD1, the table's D call, lacks a check against the DNA. TRBV21-1 constitutes a pseudogene. The CDR3 runs to 14 residues. The CDR3 loop reads CARQGRWGNSPLHF. DNA for the CDR3: TGTGCCAGACAGGGGCGCTGGGGAAATTCACCCCTCCACTTT.

The gene calls are TRBV9 and TRBJ2-1; 8 bases agree with TRBD2. Germline V lookup: CDR1 SGDLS, CDR2 YYNGEE. There are 20 residues in the CDR3. J lost 8 bases, V lost 4 bases, and 26 bases had no gene match. This CDR3 reads CASSPLWGDGLAPTVDEQFF. In DNA form, the CDR3 reads TGTGCCAGCAGCCCCCTGTGGGGGGATGGACTAGCCCCGACGGTGGATGAGCAGTTCTTC.

There are a few counts of this clone. The chain is built from TRBV5-6 and TRBJ2-7, with TRBD1 identical over 9 bases. Unmatched junction bases numbered 5, after V lost 4 bases and J lost 6 bases. CDR1 is SGHDT, CDR2 YYEEEE, per germline. This CDR3 region has 13 residues. The CDR3 coding sequence is TGTGCCAGCAGCACGGGACAGGGAACCGAGCAGTACTTC. As protein: CASSTGQGTEQYF.

The chain has TRBV5-1 and TRBJ2-1, with 9 positions matching TRBD1. There are 11 residues in the CDR3. Unmatched junction bases numbered 5, after V lost 4 bases and J lost 15 bases. Germline V gives CDR1 SGHRS, CDR2 YFSETQ. CDR3 DNA: TGCGCCAGCAGCGCCGGACAGGGGATGTTCTTC. This translates into CASSAGQGMFF.

The chain uses TRBV5-1 and TRBJ1-4; D is perhaps TRBD1 (5 bases). Germline lookup yields CDR1 SGHRS and CDR2 YFSETQ. This CDR3 contains 14 residues. The V and J ends lost 9 bases and 8 bases respectively, with 20 bases between them. The CDR3: CATRENNEGEKLFF. The CDR3 DNA reads as TGCGCCACCAGGGAGAACAACGAGGGAGAAAAACTGTTTTTT.

The V and J genes are TRBV4-2 and TRBJ2-7, with 9 positions matching TRBD2. The germline V gene has CDR1 LGHNA and CDR2 YNFKEQ. J lost 4 bases, V lost 1 base, and 11 bases had no gene match. The CDR3 loop spans 17 amino acids. CDR3 region: CASSQGGRTSEKYEQYF. The DNA of the CDR3 is TGTGCCAGCAGCCAAGGGGGGAGGACTAGCGAGAAGTACGAGCAGTACTTC.

The gene calls are TRBV11-2 and TRBJ2-5; D is unresolved. V lost 2 bases and J lost 7, with 5 bases in between. This CDR3 has 11 residues. Germline V gene lookup returns CDR1 SGHAT and CDR2 FQNNGV. The CDR3 loop reads CASSLTGTQYF. The DNA for the CDR3 is TGTGCCAGCAGCTTAACGGGGACCCAGTACTTC.

This chain uses TRBV5-6 with TRBJ1-4, with 10 bases fitting TRBD1. The germline CDR1 and CDR2 sequences are SGHDT and YYEEEE. The CDR3 consists of 16 residues. V lost 6 bases to trimming and J lost 3 bases; unmatched junction nucleotides: 8. The CDR3 region has the DNA TGTGCCAGCACACGGACAGGGGGTCTCGCTAATGAAAAACTGTTTTTT. Translated: CASTRTGGLANEKLFF.

The genes are TRBV5-4 and TRBJ2-1; 12 bases agree with TRBD2. V lost 4 bases and J lost 9; bases outside the gene matches: 8. The CDR3 extends over 15 amino acids. Germline V gives CDR1 SGHNT, CDR2 YYREEE (reference sequence). CDR3 in DNA: TGTGCCAGCAGCCTCCTAGCGGGGGGGCTGGGTGAGCAGTTCTTC. Encoded protein: CASSLLAGGLGEQFF.

This chain joins TRBV29-1 and TRBJ1-1; D call uncertain. The CDR3 loop spans 15 amino acids. Per the germline V gene, CDR1 is SQVTM and CDR2 is ANQGSEA. V lost 5 bases and J lost 2, with 18 bases in between. The CDR3 DNA is TGCAGCGTTTATCTGCTCGAGGGAGAAAACACTGAAGCTTTCTTT. Its translation: CSVYLLEGENTEAFF.

Only one count was recorded for this clone. V and J are TRBV5-1 and TRBJ2-1; possible D gene TRBD1, 5 bases. Deletions cut 4 bases from V and 7 bases from J, with 21 bases between. Germline V gene data show CDR1 as SGHRS and CDR2 as YFSETQ. The length of the CDR3 is 16 residues. The DNA for the CDR3 is TGCGCCAGCAGCGTGCTGCAGGGAATTAGGGCTAATGAGCAGTTCTTC. Translating gives CASSVLQGIRANEQFF.

V gene TRBV4-1 combines with J gene TRBJ2-3; D unresolved. V lost 2 bases, J lost 0 bases, and 15 bases lay in between. Germline-derived CDR1 and CDR2 are MGHRA and YSYEKL. The length of the CDR3 is 17 residues. CDR3 region: CASSQPRLAKSTDTQYF. DNA of the CDR3: TGCGCCAGCAGCCAACCACGACTGGCAAAGAGCACAGATACGCAGTATTTT.

The rearrangement joins TRBV7-8 to TRBJ2-1; 15 nucleotides match TRBD2. Unmatched junction bases numbered 7, after V lost 5 bases and J lost 5 bases. This CDR3 spans 17 amino acids. Germline V lookup: CDR1 SGHVS, CDR2 FQNEAQ. CDR3 residues: CASSPWTSGGADNEQFF. The CDR3 coding sequence is TGTGCCAGCAGCCCCTGGACTAGCGGGGGGGCGGACAATGAGCAGTTCTTC.

The chain links TRBV5-1 to TRBJ2-6, with TRBD1 as a possible D gene (6 bases). V was pared by 2 bases and J by 0 bases, with 12 bases between. The CDR3 is 17 amino acids. Germline CDR1 reads SGHRS; CDR2 reads YFSETQ. The CDR3 DNA is TGCGCCAGCAGCTTAGAGGGGGTACTCTCTGGGGCCAACGTCCTGACTTTC. It codes for CASSLEGVLSGANVLTF.

The chain links TRBV5-1 to TRBJ2-3, with D tentatively TRBD2 (5 bases). CDR1 is SGHRS, CDR2 YFSETQ, per germline. The V gene lost 0 bases and the J gene lost 5 bases, with 7 bases spanning the gap. This CDR3 contains 13 residues. CDR3 sequence (DNA): TGCGCCAGCAGCTTGGGCCGGGAAGATACGCAGTATTTT. Its protein product is CASSLGREDTQYF. Combining the CDR3 with reference TRBV5-1 and TRBJ2-3 gives the whole variable domain KAGVTQTPRYLIKTRGQQVTLSCSPISGHRSVSWYQQTPGQGLQFLFEYFSETQRNKGNFPGRFSGRQFSNSRSEMNVSTLELGDSALYLCASSLGREDTQYFGPGTRLTVL.

This chain links TRBV27 with TRBJ2-1, with D maybe TRBD2 (5 bases). Germline assignment: CDR1 MNHEY and CDR2 SMNVEV (reference sequence). Trimming took 3 bases from V and 0 from J, leaving 9 bases between them. The CDR3 extends over 15 amino acids. In nucleotides, the CDR3 is TGTGCCAGCAGTTTGAGCGGAAGCTCCTACAATGAGCAGTTCTTC. It codes for CASSLSGSSYNEQFF.

This chain links TRBV18 with TRBJ1-3, with D hard to call. The germline V gene has CDR1 KGHSH and CDR2 LQKENI. This CDR3 region has 14 residues. V was shortened by 6 bases and J by 0 bases, with 9 bases between the two germline ends. The DNA of the CDR3 is TGTGCCAGCTCCATGTCAAACTCTGGAAACACCATATATTTT. Its protein is CASSMSNSGNTIYF.

The chain uses TRBV24-1 and TRBJ1-2; 9 positions match TRBD1. CDR1 and CDR2 (germline): KGHDR, SFDVKD. The CDR3 contains 15 residues. With V trimmed by 4 bases and J by 4 bases, 6 bases remained unmatched. CDR3 region: CATSDAGTGSYGYTF. The CDR3 DNA sequence: TGTGCCACCAGTGACGCCGGGACAGGGAGCTATGGCTACACCTTC.